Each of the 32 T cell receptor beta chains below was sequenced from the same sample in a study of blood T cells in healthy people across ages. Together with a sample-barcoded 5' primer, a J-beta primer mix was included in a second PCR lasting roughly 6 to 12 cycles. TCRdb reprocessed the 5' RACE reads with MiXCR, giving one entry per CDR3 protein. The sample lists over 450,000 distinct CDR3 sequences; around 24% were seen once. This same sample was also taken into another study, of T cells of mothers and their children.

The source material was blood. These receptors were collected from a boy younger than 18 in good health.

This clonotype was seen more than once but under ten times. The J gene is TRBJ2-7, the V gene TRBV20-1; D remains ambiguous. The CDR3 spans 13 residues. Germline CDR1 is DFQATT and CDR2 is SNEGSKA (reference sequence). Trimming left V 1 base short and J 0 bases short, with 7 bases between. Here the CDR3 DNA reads TGCAGTGCTAGAGGAGACGGCTCCTACGAGCAGTACTTC. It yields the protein CSARGDGSYEQYF.

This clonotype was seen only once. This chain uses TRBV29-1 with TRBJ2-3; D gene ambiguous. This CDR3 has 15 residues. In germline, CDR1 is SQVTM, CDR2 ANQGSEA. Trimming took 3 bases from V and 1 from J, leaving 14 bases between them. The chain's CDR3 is CSVEGRNIGTDTQYF. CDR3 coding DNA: TGCAGCGTTGAGGGCCGCAATATTGGCACAGATACGCAGTATTTT.

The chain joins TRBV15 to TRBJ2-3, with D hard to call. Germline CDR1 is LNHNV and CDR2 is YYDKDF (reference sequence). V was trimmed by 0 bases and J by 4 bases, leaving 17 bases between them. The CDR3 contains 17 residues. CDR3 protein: CATSRDRSRTLADTQYF. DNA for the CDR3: TGTGCCACCAGCAGAGATCGGAGCCGGACCCTGGCAGATACGCAGTATTTT.

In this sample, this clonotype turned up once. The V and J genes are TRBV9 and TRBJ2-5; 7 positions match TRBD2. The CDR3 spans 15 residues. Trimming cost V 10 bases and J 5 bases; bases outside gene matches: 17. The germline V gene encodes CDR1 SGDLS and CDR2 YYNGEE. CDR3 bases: TGTGCCGGGTCGGATTTGGCGGGAGAAGGGGAGACCCAGTACTTC. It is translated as CAGSDLAGEGETQYF.

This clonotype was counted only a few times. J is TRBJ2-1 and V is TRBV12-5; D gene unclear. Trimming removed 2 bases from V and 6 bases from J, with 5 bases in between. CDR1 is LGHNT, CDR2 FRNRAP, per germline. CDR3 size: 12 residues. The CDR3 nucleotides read TGTGCTAGTGGTTTGTCCGGCAATGAGCAGTTCTTC. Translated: CASGLSGNEQFF.

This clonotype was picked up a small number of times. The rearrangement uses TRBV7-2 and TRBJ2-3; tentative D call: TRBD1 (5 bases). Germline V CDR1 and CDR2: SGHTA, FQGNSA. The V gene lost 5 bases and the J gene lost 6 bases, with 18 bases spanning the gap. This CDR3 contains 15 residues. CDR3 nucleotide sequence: TGTGCCAGCAGCACCCCTCTCTGGACACAGGATACGCAGTATTTT. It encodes CASSTPLWTQDTQYF.

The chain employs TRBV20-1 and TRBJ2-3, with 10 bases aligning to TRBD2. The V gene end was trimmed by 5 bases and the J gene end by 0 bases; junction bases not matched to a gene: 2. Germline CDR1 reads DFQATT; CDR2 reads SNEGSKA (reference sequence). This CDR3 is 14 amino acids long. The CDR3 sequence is CSAERGGSTDTQYF. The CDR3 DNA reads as TGCAGTGCTGAGCGGGGGGGAAGCACAGATACGCAGTATTTT.

The DNA of the CDR3 is TGTGCCAGCAGCCAGGACATTCGGGAGGAGACCCAGTACTTC. It codes for CASSQDIREETQYF. The chain employs TRBV12-3 or TRBV12-4 and TRBJ2-5; the D gene is possibly TRBD2 (6 bases). The ends were cut back, 6 bases at V and 5 bases at J, with 16 bases in the middle. This CDR3 is built from 14 residues.

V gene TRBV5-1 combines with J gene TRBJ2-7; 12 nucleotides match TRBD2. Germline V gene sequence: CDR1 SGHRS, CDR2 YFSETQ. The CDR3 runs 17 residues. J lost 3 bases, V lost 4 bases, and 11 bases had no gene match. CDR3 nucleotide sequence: TGCGCCAGCAGCCCGGTTCCGGGACTAGCGGGCGACTACGAGCAGTACTTC. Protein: CASSPVPGLAGDYEQYF.

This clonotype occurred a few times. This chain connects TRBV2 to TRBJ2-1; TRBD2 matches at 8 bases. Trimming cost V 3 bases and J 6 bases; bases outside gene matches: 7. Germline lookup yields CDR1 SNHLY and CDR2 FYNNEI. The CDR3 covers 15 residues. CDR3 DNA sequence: TGTGCCAGCAGTGACTCGACGGGGGGGTTCAATGAGCAGTTCTTC. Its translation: CASSDSTGGFNEQFF.

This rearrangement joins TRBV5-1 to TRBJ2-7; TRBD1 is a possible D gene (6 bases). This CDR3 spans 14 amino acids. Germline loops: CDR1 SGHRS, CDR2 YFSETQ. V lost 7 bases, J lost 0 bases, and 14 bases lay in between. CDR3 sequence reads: CASAPQGSSYEQYF. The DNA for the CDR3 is TGCGCCAGCGCCCCCCAGGGGAGCTCCTACGAGCAGTACTTC.

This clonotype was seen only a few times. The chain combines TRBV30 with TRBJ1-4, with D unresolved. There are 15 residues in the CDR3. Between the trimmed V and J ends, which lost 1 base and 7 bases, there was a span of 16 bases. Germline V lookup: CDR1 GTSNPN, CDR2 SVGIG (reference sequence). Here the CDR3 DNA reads TGTGCCTGGAGTGAAATCACCCGACGGGCTGAAAAACTGTTTTTT. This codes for CAWSEITRRAEKLFF.

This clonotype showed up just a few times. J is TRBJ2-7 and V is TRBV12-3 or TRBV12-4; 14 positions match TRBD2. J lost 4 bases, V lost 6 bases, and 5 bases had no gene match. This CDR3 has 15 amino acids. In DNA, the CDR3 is TGTGCCAGCAGCATGGGACTAGCGGGAGAGTACGAGCAGTACTTC. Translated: CASSMGLAGEYEQYF.

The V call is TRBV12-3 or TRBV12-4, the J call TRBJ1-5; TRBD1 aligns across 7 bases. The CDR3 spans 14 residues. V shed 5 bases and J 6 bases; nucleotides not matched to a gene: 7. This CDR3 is CASSPRQGIQPQHF. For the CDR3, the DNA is TGTGCCAGCAGTCCCCGACAGGGAATTCAGCCCCAGCATTTT.

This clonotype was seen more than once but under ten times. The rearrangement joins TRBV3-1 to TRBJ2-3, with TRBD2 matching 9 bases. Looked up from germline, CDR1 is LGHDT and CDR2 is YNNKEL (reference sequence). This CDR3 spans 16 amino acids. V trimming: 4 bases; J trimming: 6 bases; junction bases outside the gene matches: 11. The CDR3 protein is CASSPYSGSLFDTQYF. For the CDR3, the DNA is TGTGCCAGCAGCCCATATAGCGGGAGCCTATTTGATACGCAGTATTTT.

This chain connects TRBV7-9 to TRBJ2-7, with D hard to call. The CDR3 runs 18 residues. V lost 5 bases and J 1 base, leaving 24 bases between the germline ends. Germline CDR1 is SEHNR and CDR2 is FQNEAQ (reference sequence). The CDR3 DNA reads TGTGCCAGCAGCCCCCGACGCGCAGGCACGCCGGATTCCTACGAGCAGTACTTC. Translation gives CASSPRRAGTPDSYEQYF.

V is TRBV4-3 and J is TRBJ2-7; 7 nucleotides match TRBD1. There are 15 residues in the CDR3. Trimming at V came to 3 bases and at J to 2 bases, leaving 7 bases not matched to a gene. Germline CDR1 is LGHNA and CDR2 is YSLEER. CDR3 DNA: TGCGCCAGCAGCCACCTCCGGGACAGTACCTACGAGCAGTACTTC. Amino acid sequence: CASSHLRDSTYEQYF.

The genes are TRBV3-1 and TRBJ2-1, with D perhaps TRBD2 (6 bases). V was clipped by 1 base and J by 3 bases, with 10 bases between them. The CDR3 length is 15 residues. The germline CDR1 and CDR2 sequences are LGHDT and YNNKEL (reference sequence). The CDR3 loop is CASSQGFSGYNEQFF. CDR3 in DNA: TGTGCCAGCAGCCAAGGCTTTAGCGGCTACAATGAGCAGTTCTTC.

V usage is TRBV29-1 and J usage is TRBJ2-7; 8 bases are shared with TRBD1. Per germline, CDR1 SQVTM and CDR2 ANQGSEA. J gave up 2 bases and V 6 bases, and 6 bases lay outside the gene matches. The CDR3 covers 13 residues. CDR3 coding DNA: TGCAGCGTCGCAAGGGGACAGGCCTACGAGCAGTACTTC. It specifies CSVARGQAYEQYF.

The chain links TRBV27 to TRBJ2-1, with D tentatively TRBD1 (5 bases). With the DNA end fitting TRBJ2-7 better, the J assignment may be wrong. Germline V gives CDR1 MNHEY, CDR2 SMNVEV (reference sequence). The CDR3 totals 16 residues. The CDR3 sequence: CASSPLRGGNSDEQYF. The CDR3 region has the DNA TGTGCCAGCAGTCCACTAAGGGGCGGTAACTCGGACGAGCAGTACTTC.

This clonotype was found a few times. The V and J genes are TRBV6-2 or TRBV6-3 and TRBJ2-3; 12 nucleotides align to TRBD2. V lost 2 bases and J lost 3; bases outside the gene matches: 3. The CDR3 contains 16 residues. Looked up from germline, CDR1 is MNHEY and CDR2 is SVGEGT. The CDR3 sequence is CASSYQLAGGTDTQYF. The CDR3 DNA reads TGTGCCAGCAGTTACCAGCTAGCGGGAGGGACAGATACGCAGTATTTT.

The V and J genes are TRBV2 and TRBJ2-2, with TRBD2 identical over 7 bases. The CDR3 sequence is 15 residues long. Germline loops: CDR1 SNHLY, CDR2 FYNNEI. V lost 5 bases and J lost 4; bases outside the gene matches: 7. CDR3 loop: CASSNAGAFTGELFF. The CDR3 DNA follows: TGTGCCAGCAGTAATGCGGGAGCGTTCACCGGGGAGCTGTTTTTT.

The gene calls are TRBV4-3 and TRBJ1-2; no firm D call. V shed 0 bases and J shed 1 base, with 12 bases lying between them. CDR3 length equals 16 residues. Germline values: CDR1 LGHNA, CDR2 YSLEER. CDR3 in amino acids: CASSQEWLQLNYGYTF. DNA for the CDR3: TGCGCCAGCAGCCAAGAATGGTTACAACTTAACTATGGCTACACCTTC.

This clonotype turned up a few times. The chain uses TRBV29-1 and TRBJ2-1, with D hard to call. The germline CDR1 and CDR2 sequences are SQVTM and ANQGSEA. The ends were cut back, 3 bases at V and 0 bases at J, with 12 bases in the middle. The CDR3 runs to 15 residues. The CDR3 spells CSVDGHLSSYNEQFF. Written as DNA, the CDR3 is TGCAGCGTTGATGGGCATCTGAGCTCCTACAATGAGCAGTTCTTC.

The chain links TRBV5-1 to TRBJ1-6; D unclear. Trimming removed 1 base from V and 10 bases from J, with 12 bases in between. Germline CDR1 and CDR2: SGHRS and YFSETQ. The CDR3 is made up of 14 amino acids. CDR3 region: CASSLTEDLSPLHF. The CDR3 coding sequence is TGCGCCAGCAGCTTGACGGAGGATCTATCACCCCTCCACTTT.

CDR3 loop: CASSESRGGNSPLHF. CDR3 sequence (DNA): TGTGCCAGCAGTGAATCACGGGGGGGGAATTCACCCCTCCACTTT. The chain is built from TRBV25-1 and TRBJ1-6; D possibly corresponds to TRBD1 (5 bases). The ends were cut back, 1 base at V and 7 bases at J, with 11 bases in the middle. Germline assignment: CDR1 MGHDK and CDR2 SYGVNS. The length of the CDR3 is 15 residues.

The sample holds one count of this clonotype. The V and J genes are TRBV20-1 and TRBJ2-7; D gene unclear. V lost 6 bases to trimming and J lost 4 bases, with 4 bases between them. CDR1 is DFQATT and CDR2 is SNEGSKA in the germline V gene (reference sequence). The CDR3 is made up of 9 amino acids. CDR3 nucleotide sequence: TGCAGTGCAACATACGAGCAGTACTTC. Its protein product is CSATYEQYF.

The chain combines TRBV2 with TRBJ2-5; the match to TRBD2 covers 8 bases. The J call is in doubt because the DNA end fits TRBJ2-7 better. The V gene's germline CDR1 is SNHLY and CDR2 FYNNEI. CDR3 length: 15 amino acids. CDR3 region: CASGDEREPSNEQYF. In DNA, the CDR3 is TGTGCCAGCGGGGACGAGCGGGAGCCCTCAAACGAGCAGTACTTC.

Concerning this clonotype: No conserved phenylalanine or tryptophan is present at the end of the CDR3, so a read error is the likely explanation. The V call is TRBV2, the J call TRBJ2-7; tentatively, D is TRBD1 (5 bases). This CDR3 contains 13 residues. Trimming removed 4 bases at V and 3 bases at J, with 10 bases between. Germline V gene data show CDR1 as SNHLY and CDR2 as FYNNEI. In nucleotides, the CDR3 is TGTGCCAGCAGTGGGAGACAGAGCTACGAGCAGTACCTC. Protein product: CASSGRQSYEQYL.

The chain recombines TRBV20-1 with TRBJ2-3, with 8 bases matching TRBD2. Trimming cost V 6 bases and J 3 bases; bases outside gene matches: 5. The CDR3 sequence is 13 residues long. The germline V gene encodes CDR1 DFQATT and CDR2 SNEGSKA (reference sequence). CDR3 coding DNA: TGCAGTGCGTCGGGGGGGCTGACAGATACGCAGTATTTT. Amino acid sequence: CSASGGLTDTQYF.

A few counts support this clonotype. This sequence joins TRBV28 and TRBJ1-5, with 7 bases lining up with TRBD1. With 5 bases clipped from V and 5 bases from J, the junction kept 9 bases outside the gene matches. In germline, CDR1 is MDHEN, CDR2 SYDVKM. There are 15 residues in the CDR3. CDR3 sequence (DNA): TGTGCCAGCAGTCCGACAGGGATAGGAGATCAGCCCCAGCATTTT. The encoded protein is CASSPTGIGDQPQHF.

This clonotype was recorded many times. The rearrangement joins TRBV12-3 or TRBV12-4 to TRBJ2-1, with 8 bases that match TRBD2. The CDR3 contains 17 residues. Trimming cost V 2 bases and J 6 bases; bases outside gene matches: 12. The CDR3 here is CASSLTGGPSGSNEQFF. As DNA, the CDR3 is TGTGCCAGCAGTTTAACGGGAGGGCCCTCGGGGAGCAATGAGCAGTTCTTC.